This T cell receptor (beta chain) was sequenced for a study of cytomegalovirus exposure and HLA in healthy donors. In the PCR, 60 Vbeta and 13 Jbeta primers were used. Generated by immunoSEQ multiplex PCR, the TCRdb table keeps only in-frame clones and is missing some. Counted here are roughly 110,000 clones, roughly 76% occurring once; the ten biggest clones make up 2% to 3%. With respect to this clone: Antigen unknown.

Study results and limitations: Researchers counted 164 TCR beta chains as cytomegalovirus-associated. As a later analysis revealed, most CMV-associated TCR beta chains appeared HLA-restricted.

What was sequenced was PBMCs. The receptor comes from a man between 18 and 35 years old in good health and CMV-seronegative.

CDR3 in DNA: TGTGCCGAGCGCCGGGGGGATCCGAATTCACCCCTCCACTTT. Residues: CAERRGDPNSPLHF. The chain has TRBV2 and TRBJ1-6; D possibly corresponds to TRBD1 (5 bases). V lost 11 bases to trimming and J lost 7 bases, with 18 bases between them. This CDR3 has 14 residues. From germline, CDR1 is SNHLY and CDR2 FYNNEI.